A selection of T cell receptor beta chains follows, all from one sample in a study of blood T cell repertoires in COVID-19. TCRdb's copy holds only in-frame clones and misses some; the assay was immunoSEQ multiplex PCR. The table lists 120,000 to 150,000 clones, approximately 80% of them singletons. The sample consisted of PBMCs or T cells enriched from blood (not recorded which). Every receptor here comes from a woman under 30 who had been exposed to COVID-19. Both conserved end residues are part of each CDR3. Fields, in order: clone size, V gene, D gene, J gene, CDR3 length, CDR3 DNA, CDR3 protein. The D gene is left open where the match is weak. The size entry is marked missing in some rows and otherwise reads once, few, many or a size class.

abundance: NA
v_gene: TRBV10-3
d_gene: NA
j_gene: TRBJ1-1
len: 13
CDR3nt: TGTGCCATCCGCGGCCAGATGAACACTGAAGCTTTCTTT
CDR3aa: CAIRGQMNTEAFF

abundance: NA
v_gene: TRBV7-9
d_gene: NA
j_gene: TRBJ2-1
len: 15
CDR3nt: TGTGCCAGCGGGGGGACCGCAGGAGTAATCAATGAGCAGTTCTTC
CDR3aa: CASGGTAGVINEQFF

abundance: NA
v_gene: TRBV7-9
d_gene: TRBD1
j_gene: TRBJ1-2
len: 19
CDR3nt: TGTGCCAGCAGCATCACCGTGGGGCTAGGGACAGGGGGGTACTATGGCTACACCTTC
CDR3aa: CASSITVGLGTGGYYGYTF

abundance: NA
v_gene: TRBV14
d_gene: TRBD1
j_gene: TRBJ2-5
len: 16
CDR3nt: TGTGCCAGCAGCCAAGAGAACAGGGGGCTGACCGAGACCCAGTACTTC
CDR3aa: CASSQENRGLTETQYF

abundance: NA
v_gene: TRBV19
d_gene: NA
j_gene: TRBJ1-1
len: 14
CDR3nt: TGTGCCAGTAGTATAGCCAGGCGGAACACTGAAGCTTTCTTT
CDR3aa: CASSIARRNTEAFF

abundance: NA
v_gene: TRBV2
d_gene: TRBD2
j_gene: TRBJ2-1
len: 13
CDR3nt: TGTGCCAAAAGCGGGACCTCCTACAATGAGCAGTTCTTC
CDR3aa: CAKSGTSYNEQFF

abundance: NA
v_gene: TRBV5-4
d_gene: NA
j_gene: TRBJ2-3
len: 13
CDR3nt: TGTGCCAGCAGCTTGTCGGGGTCAGATACGCAGTATTTT
CDR3aa: CASSLSGSDTQYF

abundance: NA
v_gene: TRBV19
d_gene: NA
j_gene: TRBJ1-2
len: 15
CDR3nt: TGTGCCAGTAGTGTCGCGGGGATTACTAACTATGGCTACACCTTC
CDR3aa: CASSVAGITNYGYTF

abundance: NA
v_gene: TRBV27
d_gene: NA
j_gene: TRBJ1-6
len: 18
CDR3nt: TGTGCCAGCAGTAAACAGGGCCTAGGGAGCTCCTATAATTCACCCCTCCACTTT
CDR3aa: CASSKQGLGSSYNSPLHF

abundance: NA
v_gene: TRBV18
d_gene: TRBD1
j_gene: TRBJ2-3
len: 16
CDR3nt: TGTGCCAGCTCACCATTAGGGACAGGTGGGACAGATACGCAGTATTTT
CDR3aa: CASSPLGTGGTDTQYF

abundance: NA
v_gene: TRBV7-2
d_gene: TRBD2
j_gene: TRBJ2-4
len: 17
CDR3nt: TGTGCCAGCAGCTTAGGGGGCGGGAGCTTAGCCAAAAACATTCAGTACTTC
CDR3aa: CASSLGGGSLAKNIQYF

abundance: NA
v_gene: TRBV5-5
d_gene: NA
j_gene: TRBJ2-3
len: 13
CDR3nt: TGTGCCAGCAGCTTCCACTATCTAGATACGCAGTATTTT
CDR3aa: CASSFHYLDTQYF

abundance: NA
v_gene: TRBV3-1/TRBV3-2
d_gene: NA
j_gene: TRBJ1-2
len: 14
CDR3nt: TGTGCCAGCAGCCAAGTTTCGGTACTAGGTGGCTACACCTTC
CDR3aa: CASSQVSVLGGYTF

abundance: NA
v_gene: TRBV5-6
d_gene: TRBD1
j_gene: TRBJ2-3
len: 17
CDR3nt: TGTGCCAGCAGCTTTCCGGGACAGGGTCGTGGCACAGATACGCAGTATTTT
CDR3aa: CASSFPGQGRGTDTQYF

abundance: NA
v_gene: TRBV6-5
d_gene: NA
j_gene: TRBJ1-2
len: 13
CDR3nt: TGTGCCAGCAGTTACTCAGTGGCAGATGGCTACACCTTC
CDR3aa: CASSYSVADGYTF

abundance: NA
v_gene: TRBV24-1
d_gene: TRBD1
j_gene: TRBJ1-5
len: 16
CDR3nt: TGTGCCACCAGTGAAAGGGACAGCGTTAGCAATCAGCCCCAGCATTTT
CDR3aa: CATSERDSVSNQPQHF

abundance: few
v_gene: TRBV30
d_gene: NA
j_gene: TRBJ1-3
len: 16
CDR3nt: TGTGCCTGGATGGGGCAGGGTCAGACCTCTGGAAACACCATATATTTT
CDR3aa: CAWMGQGQTSGNTIYF

abundance: NA
v_gene: TRBV18
d_gene: NA
j_gene: TRBJ2-6
len: 14
CDR3nt: TGTGCCAGCTCACCGACCGGAGCGGCCAACGTCCTGACTTTC
CDR3aa: CASSPTGAANVLTF

abundance: NA
v_gene: TRBV12-3/TRBV12-4
d_gene: NA
j_gene: TRBJ2-1
len: 13
CDR3nt: TGTGCCAGCAGTTTAAGGCAGGGCTATGAGCAGTTCTTC
CDR3aa: CASSLRQGYEQFF

abundance: NA
v_gene: TRBV19
d_gene: NA
j_gene: TRBJ1-2
len: 16
CDR3nt: TGTGCCAGTAGCCCCAGTCTCGGTGCGGGGGGCCTCGGCTACACCTTC
CDR3aa: CASSPSLGAGGLGYTF

abundance: once
v_gene: TRBV5-4
d_gene: TRBD2
j_gene: TRBJ2-3
len: 12
CDR3nt: TGTGCCAGCAGCTCCGGGACTAGCGTTTGGTATTTT
CDR3aa: CASSSGTSVWYF

abundance: NA
v_gene: TRBV5-1
d_gene: TRBD1
j_gene: TRBJ1-1
len: 14
CDR3nt: TGCGCCAGCAGCGTGGGACAGCTGAACACTGAAGCTTTCTTT
CDR3aa: CASSVGQLNTEAFF

abundance: few
v_gene: TRBV28
d_gene: TRBD1
j_gene: TRBJ1-2
len: 16
CDR3nt: TGTGCCAGCAGTACCATACGCCGGGACAGCATACATGGCTACACCTTC
CDR3aa: CASSTIRRDSIHGYTF

abundance: NA
v_gene: TRBV6-5
d_gene: NA
j_gene: TRBJ2-3
len: 13
CDR3nt: TGTGCCAGCAGTTCGACTACCAAAGACTCGAAGTATTTT
CDR3aa: CASSSTTKDSKYF

abundance: NA
v_gene: TRBV3-1/TRBV3-2
d_gene: NA
j_gene: TRBJ1-4
len: 14
CDR3nt: TGTGCCAGCAGCCATACACCAACTAATGAAAAACTGTTTTTT
CDR3aa: CASSHTPTNEKLFF

abundance: once
v_gene: TRBV2
d_gene: TRBD1
j_gene: TRBJ2-7
len: 14
CDR3nt: TGTGCCAGCAGCGGGGACAGGGGCCCCTACGAGCAGTACTTC
CDR3aa: CASSGDRGPYEQYF

abundance: NA
v_gene: TRBV5-8
d_gene: NA
j_gene: TRBJ1-2
len: 14
CDR3nt: TGTGCCAGCAGCTTGGTTCCGGGAAACTATGGCTACACCTTC
CDR3aa: CASSLVPGNYGYTF